This paragraph covers one T cell receptor beta chain sequence. Its antigen is unknown. Sequenced by immunoSEQ multiplex PCR; TCRdb stores in-frame clones only, minus some. The sample has fewer than 35,000 clones, around 69% seen once. CDR1 and CDR2 (germline): SGDLS, YYNGEE. Trimming pared 0 bases from V and 0 bases from J, leaving 9 bases between. This CDR3 region has 15 residues. CD4+ T cell isolation took place after 10 days of culture. The vaccine given was either BNT162b2 or mRNA-1273, in two doses. Negative nucleocapsid antibody tests before and after vaccination confirmed no previous SARS-CoV-2 infection. This entry is derived from a study of vaccination effects on CD4 cells after COVID-19. Whole-study context: Prior to sequencing, the ViraFEST assay stimulated PBMC with viral peptide pools, which expanded the antigen-specific CD4+ T cells.

This sequence originates from a human donor who received a COVID-19 vaccine. This specimen consisted of CD4+ T cells from PBMCs cultured without peptide, obtained after COVID-19 vaccination. The genes are TRBV9 and TRBJ2-5; possible D gene TRBD2, 6 bases. CDR3 residues: CASSVGAGNQETQYF. The DNA of the CDR3 is TGTGCCAGCAGCGTAGGGGCGGGGAACCAAGAGACCCAGTACTTC. The complete variable domain, with remaining parts taken from reference TRBV9 and TRBJ2-5, reads DSGVTQTPKHLITATGQRVTLRCSPRSGDLSVYWYQQSLDQGLQFLIQYYNGEERAKGNILERFSAQQFPDLHSELNLSSLELGDSALYFCASSVGAGNQETQYFGPGTRLLVL.